This entry is about one T cell receptor beta chain. Antigen: not known. The data were obtained in a study of shared clonotypes between healthy human individuals. Positive CCR7 selection of CD45RO-negative cells yielded the naive CD8 cells, and terminally differentiated effector memory CD45RA+ cells were excluded. The donor population consisted of healthy HIV-negative adults with no recent acute infections or vaccinations. Study-wide points: Generation probabilities were higher for clonotypes shared across all four sorted-subset donors than for unshared ones. The study generally estimated greater richness for naive than memory subsets.

Each PCR replicate from the sorted subsets contained about 210 ng DNA, which is around 30,000 T cell genomes. Produced via immunoSEQ multiplex PCR; TCRdb's table is partial and in-frame only. Found here are about 700,000 clones, around 90% of them singletons; the top ten hold approximately 25%. This CDR3 contains 14 residues. CDR1 is SQVTM, CDR2 ANQGSEA, per germline. The V and J ends lost 4 bases and 1 base respectively, with 13 bases between them. The receptor's source is a young man in good health. The chain has TRBV29-1 and TRBJ2-5; maybe TRBD1 (6 bases). Specimen: naive CD8+ T cells sorted from blood. The DNA of the CDR3 is TGCAGCGTTGTCGGGACACCTAGCCAAGAGACCCAGTACTTC. Translation gives CSVVGTPSQETQYF.